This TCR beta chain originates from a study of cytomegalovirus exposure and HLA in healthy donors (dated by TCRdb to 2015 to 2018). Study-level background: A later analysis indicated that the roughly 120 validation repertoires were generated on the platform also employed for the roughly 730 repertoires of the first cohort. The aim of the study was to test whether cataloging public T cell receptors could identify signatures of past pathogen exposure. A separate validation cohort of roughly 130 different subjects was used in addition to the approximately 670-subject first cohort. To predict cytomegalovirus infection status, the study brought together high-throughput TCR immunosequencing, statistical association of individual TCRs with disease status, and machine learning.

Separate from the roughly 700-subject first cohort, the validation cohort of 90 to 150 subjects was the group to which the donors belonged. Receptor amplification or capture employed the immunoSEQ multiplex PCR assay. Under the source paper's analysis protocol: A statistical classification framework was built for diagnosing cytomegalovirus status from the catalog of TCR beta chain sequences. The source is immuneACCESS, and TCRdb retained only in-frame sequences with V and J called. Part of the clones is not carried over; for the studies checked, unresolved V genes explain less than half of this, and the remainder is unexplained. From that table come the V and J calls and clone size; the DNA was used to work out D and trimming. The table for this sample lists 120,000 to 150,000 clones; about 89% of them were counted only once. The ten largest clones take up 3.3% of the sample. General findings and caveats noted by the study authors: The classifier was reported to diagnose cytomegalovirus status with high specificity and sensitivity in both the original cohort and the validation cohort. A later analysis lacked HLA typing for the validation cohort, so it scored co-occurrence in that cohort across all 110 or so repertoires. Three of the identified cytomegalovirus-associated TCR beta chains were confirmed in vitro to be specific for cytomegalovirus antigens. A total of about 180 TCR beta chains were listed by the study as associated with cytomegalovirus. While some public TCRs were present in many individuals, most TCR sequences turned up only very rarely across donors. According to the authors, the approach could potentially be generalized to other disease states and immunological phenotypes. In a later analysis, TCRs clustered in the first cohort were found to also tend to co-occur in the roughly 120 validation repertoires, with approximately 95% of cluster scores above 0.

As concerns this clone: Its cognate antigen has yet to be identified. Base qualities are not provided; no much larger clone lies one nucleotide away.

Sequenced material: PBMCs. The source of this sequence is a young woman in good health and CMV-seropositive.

The sequence in DNA is TGTGCCAGCAGCGTAGCGGGAACCTACAATGAGCAGTTCTTC. This codes for CASSVAGTYNEQFF. The rearranged chain carries TRBV27 and TRBJ2-1; TRBD2 lines up with 8 middle nucleotides. The V end gives up 6 bases and the J end 2 bases, leaving 3 bases in the junction not matched to a gene. As encoded in the germline V gene (reference sequence), CDR1 is MNHEY while CDR2 is SMNVEV. From the cysteine through the phenylalanine, the CDR3 covers 14 amino acids. Of all the DNA, just the CDR3 is kept, 42 bases in frame from base 1.